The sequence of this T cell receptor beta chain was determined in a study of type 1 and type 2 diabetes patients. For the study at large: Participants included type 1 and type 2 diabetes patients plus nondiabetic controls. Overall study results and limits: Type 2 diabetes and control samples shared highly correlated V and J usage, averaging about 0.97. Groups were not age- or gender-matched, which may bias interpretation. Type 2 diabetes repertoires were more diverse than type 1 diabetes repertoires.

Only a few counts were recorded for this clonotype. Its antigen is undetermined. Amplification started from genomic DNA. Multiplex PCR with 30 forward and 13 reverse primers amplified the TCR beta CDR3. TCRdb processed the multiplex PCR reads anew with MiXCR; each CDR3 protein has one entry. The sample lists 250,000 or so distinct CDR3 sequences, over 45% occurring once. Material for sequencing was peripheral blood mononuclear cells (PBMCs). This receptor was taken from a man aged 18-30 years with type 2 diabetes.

The CDR3 DNA follows: TGTGCCAGCGGGACTCTATTATACAATGAGCAGTTCTTC. This translates into CASGTLLYNEQFF. The rearrangement joins TRBV2 to TRBJ2-1, with D perhaps matching TRBD2 (6 bases). Trimming pared 8 bases from V and 4 bases from J, leaving 12 bases between. Germline CDR1 SNHLY, CDR2 FYNNEI. The CDR3 is made up of 13 amino acids.